This TCR beta chain emerged from a study of regulatory T cells in long-lasting Graves disease. Time point in this sample: newly diagnosed GD, antithyroid drugs for less than 3 months. Preparation of the TCR library used RNA extracted from PBMCs. Those enrolled as patients came out of an endocrinology department in Xi'an, China. Relying on iRepertoire HTBI primers and Arm-PCR of CDR3 regions, the team built TCR beta libraries. TCRdb fed the multiplex PCR reads into MiXCR, producing one record per CDR3 protein. The sample has a few hundred thousand distinct CDR3 sequences, approximately 15% seen once. The CDR3 has 15 residues. The germline V gene encodes CDR1 SGHTA and CDR2 FQGNSA. V was trimmed by 0 bases and J by 3 bases, leaving 12 bases between them. This clonotype was seen repeatedly, ten times or more. The sample also formed part of further work on T cells in Graves' hyperthyroidism and ophthalmopathy. That report notes: Hyperthyroidism had been newly diagnosed in patients aged 18 to 65, and its duration was under 2 months. Patients with uncontrolled infections, other autoimmune diseases, pregnancy or lactation were excluded. For ophthalmopathy, model prediction preceded onset by a median about 6 months.

The clonotype originates from a man aged 25 to 45 with Graves disease. Sequenced here: peripheral blood mononuclear cells (PBMCs), sampled at new diagnosis, from a patient treated with antithyroid drugs. The chain joins TRBV7-2 to TRBJ2-7, with D possibly being TRBD1 (6 bases). This CDR3 reads CASSLALGHHYEQYF. The DNA for the CDR3 is TGTGCCAGCAGCTTAGCTCTGGGACACCACTACGAGCAGTACTTC.